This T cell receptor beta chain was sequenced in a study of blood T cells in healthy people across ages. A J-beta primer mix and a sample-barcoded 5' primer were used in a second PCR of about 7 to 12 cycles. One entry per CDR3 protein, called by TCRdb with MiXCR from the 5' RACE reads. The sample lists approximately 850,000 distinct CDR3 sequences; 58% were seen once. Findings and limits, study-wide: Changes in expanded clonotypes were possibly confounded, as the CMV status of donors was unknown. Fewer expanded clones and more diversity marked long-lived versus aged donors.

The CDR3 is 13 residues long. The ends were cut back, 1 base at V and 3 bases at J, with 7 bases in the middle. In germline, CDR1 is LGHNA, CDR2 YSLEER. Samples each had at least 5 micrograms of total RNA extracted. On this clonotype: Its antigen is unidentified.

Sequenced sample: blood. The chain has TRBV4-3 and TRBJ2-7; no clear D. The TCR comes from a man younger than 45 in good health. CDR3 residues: CASSQVMGYEQYF. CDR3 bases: TGCGCCAGCAGCCAAGTAATGGGCTACGAGCAGTACTTC.